This TCR beta chain was retrieved from a study of blood T cell repertoires in COVID-19. Here immunoSEQ multiplex PCR was the method, and the copy in TCRdb shows in-frame clones only, minus some. Counted here are just over 150,000 clones, about 85% occurring once; the ten biggest clones make up about 2.4%. Trimming removed 4 bases from V and 2 bases from J; junction bases left unmatched: 7. Germline assignment: CDR1 SGHKS and CDR2 YYEKEE (reference sequence). CDR3 length: 17 residues. The receptor was derived from a woman in her seventies with acute or convalescent COVID-19. The sequenced sample consisted of peripheral blood. The chain carries TRBV5-5 and TRBJ2-5; 14 nucleotides line up with TRBD2. CDR3 bases: TGTGCCAGCAGCATGACTAGCGGGGGGGCCAGACAAGAGACCCAGTACTTC. It is translated as CASSMTSGGARQETQYF.